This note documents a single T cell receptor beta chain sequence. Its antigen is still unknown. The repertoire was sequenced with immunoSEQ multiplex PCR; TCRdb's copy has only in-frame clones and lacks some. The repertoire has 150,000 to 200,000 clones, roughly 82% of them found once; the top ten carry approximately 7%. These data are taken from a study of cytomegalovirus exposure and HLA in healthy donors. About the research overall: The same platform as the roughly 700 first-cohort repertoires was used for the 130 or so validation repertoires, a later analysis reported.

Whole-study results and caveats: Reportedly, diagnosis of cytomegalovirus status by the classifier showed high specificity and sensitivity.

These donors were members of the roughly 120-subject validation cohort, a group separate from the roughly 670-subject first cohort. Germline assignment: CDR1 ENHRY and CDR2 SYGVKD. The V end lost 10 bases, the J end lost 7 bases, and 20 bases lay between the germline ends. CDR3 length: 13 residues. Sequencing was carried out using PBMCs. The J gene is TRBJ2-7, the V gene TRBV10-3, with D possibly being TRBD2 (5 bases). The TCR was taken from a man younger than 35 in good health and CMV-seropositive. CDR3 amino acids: CATGGTRSREQYF. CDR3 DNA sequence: TGTGCCACCGGAGGAACACGGTCCCGGGAGCAGTACTTC.